The 2 T cell receptor beta chains reported below all come from one sample, sequenced in a study of blood T cell repertoires in COVID-19. The protocol was immunoSEQ multiplex PCR, while the TCRdb copy is restricted to in-frame clones and leaves out a portion. This table holds some 75,000 clones, less than 90% found once. The specimen sequenced was peripheral blood. The receptors originated from a man in his fifties or sixties with COVID-19, enrolled during active disease.

This clone was detected a few times. The chain couples TRBV30 to TRBJ2-3; 8 bases line up with TRBD2. The germline V gene encodes CDR1 GTSNPN and CDR2 SVGIG (reference sequence). The CDR3 contains 15 residues. V lost 0 bases, J lost 5 bases, and 7 bases stayed unmatched. The CDR3 nucleotides read TGTGCCTGGAGTGTCGCGGGACTAGTCGGAGATACGCAGTATTTT. The encoded protein is CAWSVAGLVGDTQYF.

A note on this clone: Other DNA sequences in this sample translate to the same CDR3. The chain links TRBV18 to TRBJ2-5, with a tentative D call TRBD2 (5 bases). The CDR3 spans 13 residues. Germline lookup yields CDR1 KGHSH and CDR2 LQKENI. Trimming shortened V by 3 bases and J by 5 bases, and 10 bases separated the two germline ends. The CDR3 protein is CASSPPRGETQYF. The DNA of the CDR3 is TGTGCCAGCTCACCGCCGAGAGGGGAGACCCAGTACTTC.